Below are 16 T cell receptor beta chains sequenced from a single sample in a study of technical replicates of blood from several donors (TCRdb year 2017). The library was built by means of the immunoSEQ multiplex PCR assay. Imported from immuneACCESS, the table was reduced by TCRdb to in-frame sequences with V and J called. These copies leave out some clones; in studies compared against another copy, an unresolved V gene accounts for under half, and the cause of the remainder is not known. Recorded for this sample are about 59,000 clones; less than 98% of them occurred a single time. Over 0.15% of the sample comes from the top ten. The sequenced sample was T cells isolated from PBMCs. The receptors here all came from a human donor in good health.

The genes are TRBV5-1 and TRBJ2-1, with a weak D call TRBD1 (6 bases). CDR1 SGHRS and CDR2 YFSETQ come from the germline V gene. The CDR3 totals 13 residues. V shed 0 bases and J shed 8 bases, with 9 bases lying between them. The CDR3 spells CASSLVDSYEQFF. The CDR3 DNA is TGCGCCAGCAGCTTGGTGGACAGCTATGAGCAGTTCTTC. Full variable domain (remainder filled in from reference TRBV5-1 and TRBJ2-1): KAGVTQTPRYLIKTRGQQVTLSCSPISGHRSVSWYQQTPGQGLQFLFEYFSETQRNKGNFPGRFSGRQFSNSRSEMNVSTLELGDSALYLCASSLVDSYEQFFGPGTRLTVL.

This chain links TRBV19 with TRBJ1-2, with unresolved D. Germline CDR1 LNHDA, CDR2 SQIVND (reference sequence). This CDR3 contains 12 residues. V was shortened by 0 bases and J by 5 bases, with 4 bases between the two germline ends. The CDR3 DNA reads as TGTGCCAGTAGTATAGAGTCATATGGCTACACCTTC. It codes for CASSIESYGYTF.

The V gene is TRBV5-1, the J gene TRBJ1-4; 11 bases map to TRBD1. From germline, CDR1 is SGHRS and CDR2 YFSETQ. The CDR3 is made up of 16 amino acids. Unmatched junction bases numbered 8, after V lost 4 bases and J lost 6 bases. The CDR3 spells CASSVPLGQGDEKLFF. The CDR3 bases are TGCGCCAGCAGCGTGCCCTTGGGACAGGGGGATGAAAAACTGTTTTTT.

The gene calls are TRBV5-1 and TRBJ2-3; the D is unclear. From germline, CDR1 is SGHRS and CDR2 YFSETQ. Trimming pared 2 bases from V and 2 bases from J, leaving 9 bases between. The CDR3 runs 14 residues. CDR3 residues: CASSFLGVTDTQYF. The CDR3 region has the DNA TGCGCCAGCAGCTTCTTAGGAGTCACAGATACGCAGTATTTT. The variable domain in full, completed from reference TRBV5-1 and TRBJ2-3, reads KAGVTQTPRYLIKTRGQQVTLSCSPISGHRSVSWYQQTPGQGLQFLFEYFSETQRNKGNFPGRFSGRQFSNSRSEMNVSTLELGDSALYLCASSFLGVTDTQYFGPGTRLTVL.

J is TRBJ2-7 and V is TRBV6-5, with TRBD2 matching 11 bases. This CDR3 is built from 15 residues. Germline-derived CDR1 and CDR2 are MNHEY and SVGAGI. The J segment lost 2 bases and the V segment lost 7 bases, leaving 7 bases of the junction unmatched. The CDR3 DNA is TGTGCCAGCAAACTAGGGACTAGCGGACCCTACGAGCAGTACTTC. Amino acid sequence: CASKLGTSGPYEQYF.

This clone was seen once. The gene calls are TRBV9 and TRBJ1-5; TRBD1 matches 8 bases. The CDR3 loop spans 15 amino acids. V trimming: 4 bases; J trimming: 4 bases; junction bases outside the gene matches: 7. Per germline, CDR1 SGDLS and CDR2 YYNGEE. CDR3 bases: TGTGCCAGCAGCCGAGGGCAGGGGGCTAATCAGCCCCAGCATTTT. It specifies CASSRGQGANQPQHF. Looking up the rest from reference TRBV9 and TRBJ1-5 gives the full variable domain: DSGVTQTPKHLITATGQRVTLRCSPRSGDLSVYWYQQSLDQGLQFLIQYYNGEERAKGNILERFSAQQFPDLHSELNLSSLELGDSALYFCASSRGQGANQPQHFGDGTRLSIL.

About this clone: Germline is not matched at one junction end, which may reflect a read error. V usage is TRBV7-7 and J usage is TRBJ2-5; TRBD1 matches at 12 bases. Germline-derived CDR1 and CDR2 are SSHAT and FNYEAQ (reference sequence). The CDR3 is made up of 16 amino acids. The DNA of the CDR3 is TGTGCTAGCAGCTTATCCGGGACAGGGGGCCGGGAGACCCAGTACTTC. This gives the protein CASSLSGTGGRETQYF.

The gene calls are TRBV5-1 and TRBJ2-7; D unclear. Trimming removed 0 bases at V and 3 bases at J, with 10 bases between. CDR1 is SGHRS and CDR2 is YFSETQ in the germline V gene. The CDR3 has 14 residues. The CDR3 DNA sequence: TGCGCCAGCAGCTTGGAAGCAGGAATCTACGAGCAGTACTTC. Translating gives CASSLEAGIYEQYF.

The J gene is TRBJ2-7, the V gene TRBV7-9; 8 bases are shared with TRBD1. Germline V gene lookup returns CDR1 SEHNR and CDR2 FQNEAQ (reference sequence). The CDR3 is made up of 15 amino acids. V shed 5 bases and J 5 bases; nucleotides not matched to a gene: 11. The CDR3 loop reads CASSELTGAYNEQYF. CDR3 in DNA: TGTGCCAGCAGCGAGTTGACAGGGGCATACAACGAGCAGTACTTC.

The chain combines TRBV5-1 with TRBJ2-7; perhaps TRBD2 as D (6 bases). Trimming took 8 bases from V and 4 from J, leaving 13 bases between them. CDR1 is SGHRS and CDR2 is YFSETQ in the germline V gene. This CDR3 is built from 12 residues. In DNA form, the CDR3 reads TGCGCCAGTACGGGGGACCGGTACGAGCAGTACTTC. This sequence encodes CASTGDRYEQYF.

This chain uses TRBV18 with TRBJ1-1, with D perhaps TRBD1 (5 bases). The germline gives CDR1 KGHSH, CDR2 LQKENI. V was shortened by 2 bases and J by 0 bases, with 13 bases between the two germline ends. This CDR3 contains 16 residues. CDR3 protein: CASSPVQGDMNTEAFF. Here the CDR3 DNA reads TGTGCCAGCTCACCAGTTCAGGGTGACATGAACACTGAAGCTTTCTTT.

V gene TRBV10-2 combines with J gene TRBJ2-7; no clear D gene. Germline loops: CDR1 WSHSY, CDR2 SAAADI. The length of the CDR3 is 11 residues. Trimming took 2 bases from V and 6 from J, leaving 5 bases between them. CDR3 sequence (DNA): TGCGCCAGCAGTGAGCTGTTCGAGCAGTACTTC. Protein sequence: CASSELFEQYF.

The gene calls are TRBV4-1 and TRBJ1-6, with D perhaps matching TRBD1 (5 bases). Germline lookup yields CDR1 MGHRA and CDR2 YSYEKL. The CDR3 spans 20 residues. Trimming took 0 bases from V and 0 from J, leaving 18 bases between them. The CDR3 bases are TGCGCCAGCAGCCAAGAGTTGCGAGGGGCGGGGTACTCCTATAATTCACCCCTCCACTTT. It is translated as CASSQELRGAGYSYNSPLHF.

The V call is TRBV5-1, the J call TRBJ1-1, with D perhaps TRBD1 (5 bases). Per the germline V gene, CDR1 is SGHRS and CDR2 is YFSETQ. V shed 6 bases and J shed 1 base, with 10 bases lying between them. There are 13 residues in the CDR3. The CDR3 loop reads CASKIDRNTEAFF. The CDR3 DNA sequence: TGCGCCAGCAAGATCGACAGGAACACTGAAGCTTTCTTT.

The chain recombines TRBV6-1 with TRBJ2-3; 8 bases are a match to TRBD2. This CDR3 is built from 19 residues. Trimming removed 3 bases from V and 5 bases from J; junction bases left unmatched: 19. Germline-derived CDR1 and CDR2 are MNHNS and SASEGT. CDR3 nucleotides: TGTGCCAGCAGTGAGACACTAGCGGCGGGATCTGATGATGGAGATACGCAGTATTTT. This gives the protein CASSETLAAGSDDGDTQYF.

J is TRBJ2-7 and V is TRBV6-5; D may be TRBD2 (6 bases). Germline CDR1 reads MNHEY; CDR2 reads SVGAGI. With 2 bases removed from V and 2 bases from J, the gap between germline ends came to 7 bases. The CDR3 runs 13 residues. The CDR3 reads CASSYREAYEQYF. CDR3 nucleotides: TGTGCCAGCAGTTACAGGGAGGCCTACGAGCAGTACTTC.